This TCR beta chain is from a study of blood T cell repertoires in COVID-19. Per the authors' pipeline: Using reference gene primer amplification, nucleated cell counts were estimated. Assay used: immunoSEQ multiplex PCR; TCRdb lists only in-frame clones, some missing. V and J calls and clone size are as listed in that table; D and trimming were resolved from the DNA. Of about 100,000 clones listed, around 85% were seen once; the top ten hold 10% to 15%. V was pared by 1 base and J by 4 bases, with 4 bases of the junction left unmatched. This CDR3 has 15 amino acids. In germline, CDR1 is SQVTM, CDR2 ANQGSEA.

The chain employs TRBV29-1 and TRBJ2-1, with 10 bases matching TRBD2. The sequenced sample consisted of peripheral blood. This TCR was sampled from a man aged 45 to 65 with active or convalescent COVID-19. DNA for the CDR3: TGCAGCGTTGAAGGGACTAGCGGATATTACAATGAGCAGTTCTTC. Protein product: CSVEGTSGYYNEQFF.